This T cell receptor beta chain was sequenced in a study of blood T cell repertoires in COVID-19. Clones were sequenced by immunoSEQ multiplex PCR, and TCRdb holds only the in-frame ones, with some missing. This table holds just over 250,000 clones, about 89% found once. V trimming: 1 base; J trimming: 6 bases; junction bases outside the gene matches: 5. The CDR3 has 16 amino acids. CDR1 LGHNT and CDR2 FRNRAP come from the germline V gene. Sequencing was performed on peripheral blood. The chain is built from TRBV12-5 and TRBJ2-1; 11 bases are a match to TRBD2. The receptor was isolated from a man aged 40-49 years who had recovered from COVID-19. The CDR3 nucleotides are TGTGCTAGTGGTTTGGCCTTAGCGGGAGGGCCCAATGAGCAGTTCTTC. This sequence encodes CASGLALAGGPNEQFF. Variable domain in full (rest from reference TRBV12-5 and TRBJ2-1): DARVTQTPRHKVTEMGQEVTMRCQPILGHNTVFWYRQTMMQGLELLAYFRNRAPLDDSGMPKDRFSAEMPDATLATLKIQPSEPRDSAVYFCASGLALAGGPNEQFFGPGTRLTVL.